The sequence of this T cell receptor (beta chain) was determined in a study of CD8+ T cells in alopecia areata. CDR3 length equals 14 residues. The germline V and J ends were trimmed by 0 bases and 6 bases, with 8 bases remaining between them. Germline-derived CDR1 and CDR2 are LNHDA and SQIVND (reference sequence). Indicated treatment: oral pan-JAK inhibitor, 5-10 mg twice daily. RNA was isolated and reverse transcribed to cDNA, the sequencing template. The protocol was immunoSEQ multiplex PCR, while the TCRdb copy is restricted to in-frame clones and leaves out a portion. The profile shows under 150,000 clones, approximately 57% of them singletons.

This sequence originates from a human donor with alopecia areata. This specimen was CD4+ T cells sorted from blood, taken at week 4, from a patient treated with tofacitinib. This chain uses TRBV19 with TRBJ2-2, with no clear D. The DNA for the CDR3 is TGTGCCAGTAGTATAGAGCAGTGGGCCGGGGAGCTGTTTTTT. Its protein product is CASSIEQWAGELFF.